Below are 9 T cell receptor beta chains sequenced from a single sample in a study of cytomegalovirus exposure and HLA in healthy donors. Amplification used 60 Vbeta primers and 13 Jbeta primers. Repertoires were generated with immunoSEQ multiplex PCR, while TCRdb's copy carries only in-frame clones and drops some. The sample comprises about 130,000 clones, over 75% of which are singletons, and approximately 4% rests with the top ten. The sequencing sample was made of PBMCs. These receptors were collected from a man younger than 30 in good health and CMV-seropositive.

The rearrangement uses TRBV11-3 and TRBJ2-7; D is ambiguous. Germline-derived CDR1 and CDR2 are SGHNT and YENEEA. V was trimmed by 5 bases and J by 2 bases, leaving 13 bases between them. The CDR3 consists of 14 residues. CDR3 region: CASSADTHPYEQYF. The CDR3, as DNA: TGTGCCAGCAGCGCCGACACGCACCCCTACGAGCAGTACTTC.

This chain uses TRBV5-8 with TRBJ1-5; D gene uncertain. V lost 0 bases and J 2 bases, leaving 9 bases between the germline ends. CDR3 length: 15 residues. Germline V gene sequence: CDR1 SGHTS, CDR2 YDEGEE. The CDR3 loop reads CASSLGEAGNQPQHF. The CDR3 DNA reads TGTGCCAGCAGCTTGGGGGAGGCAGGCAATCAGCCCCAGCATTTT.

The CDR3 DNA is TGTGCCAGCAGCCCGTGGGACAGGGTGAGTTCACCCCTCCACTTT. Encoded protein: CASSPWDRVSSPLHF. The chain couples TRBV9 to TRBJ1-6; TRBD1 matches 9 bases. The CDR3 loop spans 15 amino acids. The V and J ends lost 4 bases and 9 bases, in that order; junction bases with no gene match: 8. The V gene's germline CDR1 is SGDLS and CDR2 YYNGEE.

CDR3 coding DNA: TGTGCCAGCAGCGTAGATGGAGGGGCTGAAGCTTTCTTT. The encoded protein is CASSVDGGAEAFF. The genes are TRBV9 and TRBJ1-1, with a possible D match to TRBD1 (5 bases). The V gene lost 0 bases and the J gene lost 6 bases, with 9 bases spanning the gap. In germline, CDR1 is SGDLS, CDR2 YYNGEE. The CDR3 is 13 residues long. The whole variable domain, remainder taken from reference TRBV9 and TRBJ1-1, is DSGVTQTPKHLITATGQRVTLRCSPRSGDLSVYWYQQSLDQGLQFLIQYYNGEERAKGNILERFSAQQFPDLHSELNLSSLELGDSALYFCASSVDGGAEAFFGQGTRLTVV.

The J gene is TRBJ2-3, the V gene TRBV27; tentative D call: TRBD1 (6 bases). V was cut by 4 bases and J by 3 bases, with 14 bases left in between. The germline CDR1 and CDR2 sequences are MNHEY and SMNVEV (reference sequence). There are 15 residues in the CDR3. In DNA form, the CDR3 reads TGTGCCAGCAGTTCGGACAGTTTCCAGACAGATACGCAGTATTTT. Translated: CASSSDSFQTDTQYF.

The count of this clone is one. The rearrangement links TRBV7-2 to TRBJ2-2; D is possibly TRBD1 (6 bases). This CDR3 has 19 residues. Per the germline V gene, CDR1 is SGHTA and CDR2 is FQGNSA. Trimming removed 5 bases at V and 1 base at J, with 23 bases between. The CDR3 loop is CASSQLGWGPQMNTGELFF. The CDR3 DNA is TGTGCCAGCAGCCAATTGGGGTGGGGGCCCCAAATGAACACCGGGGAGCTGTTTTTT.

The rearrangement uses TRBV11-2 and TRBJ2-7, with a possible D match to TRBD2 (6 bases). Germline CDR1 SGHAT, CDR2 FQNNGV. The V end was cut by 5 bases, the J end by 2 bases, with 13 bases between. This CDR3 has 14 residues. The CDR3 DNA sequence: TGTGCCAGCAGCAGCCGGGACTCAACCTACGAGCAGTACTTC. Its translation: CASSSRDSTYEQYF.

V and J are TRBV7-9 and TRBJ2-1; 13 bases map to TRBD2. This CDR3 is built from 18 residues. CDR1 is SEHNR and CDR2 is FQNEAQ in the germline V gene (reference sequence). The V gene end was trimmed by 0 bases and the J gene end by 4 bases; junction bases not matched to a gene: 6. The CDR3 region is CASSLARTSGSAYNEQFF. DNA of the CDR3: TGTGCCAGCAGCTTAGCGCGGACTAGCGGGAGTGCATACAATGAGCAGTTCTTC.

The chain employs TRBV7-9 and TRBJ1-1, with D hard to call. The CDR3 totals 15 residues. The germline CDR1 and CDR2 sequences are SEHNR and FQNEAQ (reference sequence). V was trimmed by 5 bases and J by 1 base, leaving 14 bases between them. The CDR3 sequence is CASSPLRGSNTEAFF. As DNA, the CDR3 is TGTGCCAGCAGCCCGTTGCGAGGGTCGAACACTGAAGCTTTCTTT. Together with reference TRBV7-9 and TRBJ1-1, the CDR3 gives the full variable domain: DTGVSQNPRHKITKRGQNVTFRCDPISEHNRLYWYRQTLGQGPEFLTYFQNEAQLEKSRLLSDRFSAERPKGSFSTLEIQRTEQGDSAMYLCASSPLRGSNTEAFFGQGTRLTVV.